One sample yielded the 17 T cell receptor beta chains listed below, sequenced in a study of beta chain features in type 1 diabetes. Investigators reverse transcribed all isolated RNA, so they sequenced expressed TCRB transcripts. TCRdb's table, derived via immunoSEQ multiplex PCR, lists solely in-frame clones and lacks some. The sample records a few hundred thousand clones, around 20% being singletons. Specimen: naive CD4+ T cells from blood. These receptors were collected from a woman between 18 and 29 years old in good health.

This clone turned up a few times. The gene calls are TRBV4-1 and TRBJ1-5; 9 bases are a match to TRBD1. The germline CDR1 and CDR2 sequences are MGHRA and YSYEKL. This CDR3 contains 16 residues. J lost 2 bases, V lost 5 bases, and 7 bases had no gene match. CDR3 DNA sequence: TGCGCCAGCAGCGCCCGGGACAGGGACCGCAATCAGCCCCAGCATTTT. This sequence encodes CASSARDRDRNQPQHF.

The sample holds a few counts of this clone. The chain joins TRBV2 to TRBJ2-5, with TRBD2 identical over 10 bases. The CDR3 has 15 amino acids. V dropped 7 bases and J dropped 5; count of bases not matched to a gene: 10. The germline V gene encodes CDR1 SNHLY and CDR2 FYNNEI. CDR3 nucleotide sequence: TGTGCCAGCACCCTCGGAGCGGGGGGGACGGAGACCCAGTACTTC. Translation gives CASTLGAGGTETQYF.

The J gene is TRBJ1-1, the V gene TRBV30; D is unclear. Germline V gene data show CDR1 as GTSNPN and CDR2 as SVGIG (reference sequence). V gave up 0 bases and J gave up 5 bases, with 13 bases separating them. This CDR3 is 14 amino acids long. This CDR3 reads CAWSVSHSGTEAFF. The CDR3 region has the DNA TGTGCCTGGAGTGTATCCCACTCGGGAACTGAAGCTTTCTTT.

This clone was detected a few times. The CDR3 protein is CSVEGGKDGYTF. CDR3 nucleotide sequence: TGCAGCGTTGAAGGGGGCAAGGATGGCTACACCTTC. The chain recombines TRBV29-1 with TRBJ1-2; D may be TRBD1 (5 bases). The V end was cut by 1 base, the J end by 6 bases, with 9 bases between. Germline V gene lookup returns CDR1 SQVTM and CDR2 ANQGSEA. The CDR3 spans 12 residues.

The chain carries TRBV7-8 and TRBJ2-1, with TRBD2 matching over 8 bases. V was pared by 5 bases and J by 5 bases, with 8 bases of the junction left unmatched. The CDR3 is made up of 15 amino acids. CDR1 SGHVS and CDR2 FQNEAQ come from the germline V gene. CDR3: CASSPRLAKDNEQFF. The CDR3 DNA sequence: TGTGCCAGCAGCCCACGACTAGCGAAGGACAATGAGCAGTTCTTC.

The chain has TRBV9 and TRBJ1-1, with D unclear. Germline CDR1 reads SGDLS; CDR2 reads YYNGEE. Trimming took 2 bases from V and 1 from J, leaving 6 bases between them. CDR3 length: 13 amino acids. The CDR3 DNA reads TGTGCCAGCAGCGTTCGCAGGAACACTGAAGCTTTCTTT. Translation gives CASSVRRNTEAFF.

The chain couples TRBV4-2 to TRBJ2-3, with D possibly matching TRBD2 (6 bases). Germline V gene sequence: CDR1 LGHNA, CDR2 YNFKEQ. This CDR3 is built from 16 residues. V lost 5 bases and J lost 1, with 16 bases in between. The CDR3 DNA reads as TGTGCCAGCAGCTCACGGTCGGGGGTAGGCACAGATACGCAGTATTTT. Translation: CASSSRSGVGTDTQYF.

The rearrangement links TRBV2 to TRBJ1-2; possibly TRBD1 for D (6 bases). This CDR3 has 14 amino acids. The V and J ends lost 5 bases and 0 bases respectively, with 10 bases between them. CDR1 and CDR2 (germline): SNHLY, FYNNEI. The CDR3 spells CASSPQGTNYGYTF. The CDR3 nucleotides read TGTGCCAGCAGTCCCCAGGGGACTAACTATGGCTACACCTTC. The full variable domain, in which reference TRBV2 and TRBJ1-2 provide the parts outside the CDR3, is EPEVTQTPSHQVTQMGQEVILRCVPISNHLYFYWYRQILGQKVEFLVSFYNNEISEKSEIFDDQFSVERPDGSNFTLKIRSTKLEDSAMYFCASSPQGTNYGYTFGSGTRLTVV.

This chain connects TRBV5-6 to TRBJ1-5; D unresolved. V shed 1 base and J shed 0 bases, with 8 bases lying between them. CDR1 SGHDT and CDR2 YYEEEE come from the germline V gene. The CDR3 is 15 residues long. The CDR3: CASSLLQYSNQPQHF. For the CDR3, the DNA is TGTGCCAGCAGCTTGCTACAGTATAGCAATCAGCCCCAGCATTTT.

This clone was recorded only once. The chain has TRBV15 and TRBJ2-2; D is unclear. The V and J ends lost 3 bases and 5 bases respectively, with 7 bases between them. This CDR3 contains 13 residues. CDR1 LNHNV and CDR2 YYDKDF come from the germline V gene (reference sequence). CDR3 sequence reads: CATSRVRTGELFF. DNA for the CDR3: TGTGCCACCAGCAGGGTGCGAACCGGGGAGCTGTTTTTT.

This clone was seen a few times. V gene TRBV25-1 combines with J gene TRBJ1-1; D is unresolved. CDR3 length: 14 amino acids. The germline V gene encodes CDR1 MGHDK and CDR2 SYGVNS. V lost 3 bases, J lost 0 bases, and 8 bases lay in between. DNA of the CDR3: TGTGCCAGCAGTGACACGGGGATGAACACTGAAGCTTTCTTT. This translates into CASSDTGMNTEAFF.

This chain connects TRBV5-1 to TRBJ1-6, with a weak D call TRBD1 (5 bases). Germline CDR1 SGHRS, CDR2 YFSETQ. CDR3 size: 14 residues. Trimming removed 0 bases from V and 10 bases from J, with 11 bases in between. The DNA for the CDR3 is TGCGCCAGCAGCTTGGAAGGGGTAGGATCACCCCTCCACTTT. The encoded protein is CASSLEGVGSPLHF.

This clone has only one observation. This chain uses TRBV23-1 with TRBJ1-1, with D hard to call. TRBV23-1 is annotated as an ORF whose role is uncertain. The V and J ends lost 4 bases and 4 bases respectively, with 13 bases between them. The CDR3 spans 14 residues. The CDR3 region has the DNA TGCGCCAGCAGTCCACTGAACGGGAGCACTGAAGCTTTCTTT. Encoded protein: CASSPLNGSTEAFF.

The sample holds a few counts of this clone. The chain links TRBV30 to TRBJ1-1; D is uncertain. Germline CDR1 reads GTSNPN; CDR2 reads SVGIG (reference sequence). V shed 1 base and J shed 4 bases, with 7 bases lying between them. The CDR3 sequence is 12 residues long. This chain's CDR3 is CAWSGGATEAFF. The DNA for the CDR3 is TGTGCCTGGAGTGGGGGAGCCACTGAAGCTTTCTTT.

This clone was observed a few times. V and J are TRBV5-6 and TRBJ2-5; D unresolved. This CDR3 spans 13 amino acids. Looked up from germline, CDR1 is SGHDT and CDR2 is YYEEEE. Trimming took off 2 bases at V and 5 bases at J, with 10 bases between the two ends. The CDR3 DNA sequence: TGTGCCAGCAGCTTCGGCCGAGCGGAGACCCAGTACTTC. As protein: CASSFGRAETQYF. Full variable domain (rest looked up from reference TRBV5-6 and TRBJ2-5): DAGVTQSPTHLIKTRGQQVTLRCSPKSGHDTVSWYQQALGQGPQFIFQYYEEEERQRGNFPDRFSGHQFPNYSSELNVNALLLGDSALYLCASSFGRAETQYFGPGTRLLVL.

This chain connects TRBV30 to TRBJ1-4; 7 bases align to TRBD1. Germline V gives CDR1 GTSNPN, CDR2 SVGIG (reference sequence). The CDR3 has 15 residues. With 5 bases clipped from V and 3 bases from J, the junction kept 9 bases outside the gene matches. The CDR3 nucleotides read TGTGCCTGGGGCGCCAAGGGGGCTGCTAATGAAAAACTGTTTTTT. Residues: CAWGAKGAANEKLFF.

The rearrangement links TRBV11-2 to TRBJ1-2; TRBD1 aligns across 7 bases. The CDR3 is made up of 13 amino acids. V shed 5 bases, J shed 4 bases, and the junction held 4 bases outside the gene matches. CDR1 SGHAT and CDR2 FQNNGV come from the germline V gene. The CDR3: CASSPGQLYGYTF. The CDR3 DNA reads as TGTGCCAGCAGCCCGGGACAGCTCTATGGCTACACCTTC.